Listed below are T cell receptor beta chains from one sample, sequenced in a study of blood T cell repertoires in COVID-19. Clones were sequenced by immunoSEQ multiplex PCR, and TCRdb holds only the in-frame ones, with some missing. This sample yields 390,000 or so clones, of which roughly 90% are seen a single time; about 7% belongs to the top ten. Sequencing was done on a sample of peripheral blood. These receptor sequences come from a man younger than 35 with active or convalescent COVID-19. Each CDR3 is given with its conserved first and last residue. D genes are given only for firm matches. Some rows mark clone size as missing; the rest say once, few, many or name a class of expanded clone.

-	TRBD2	TRBV4-3	TRBJ2-4	CASSQVASGSIGIQYF	TGCGCCAGCAGCCAAGTCGCTAGCGGGAGTATTGGCATTCAGTACTTC
-	-	TRBV24-1	TRBJ2-3	CATSDFSFGSRSDTQYF	TGTGCCACCAGTGATTTCTCTTTCGGGAGTAGGTCGGATACGCAGTATTTT
once	TRBD1	TRBV4-2	TRBJ1-2	CASSLFGQGTVDGYTF	TGTGCCAGCAGCCTATTTGGACAGGGAACCGTTGACGGCTACACCTTC
-	-	TRBV6-2/TRBV6-3	TRBJ1-4	CASSYISGLEKLFF	TGTGCCAGCAGTTACATCTCGGGACTGGAAAAACTGTTTTTT
-	-	TRBV13	TRBJ1-3	CASSTRTADSGNTIYF	TGTGCCAGCAGCACCCGGACAGCGGACTCTGGAAACACCATATATTTT
-	-	TRBV4-1	TRBJ2-2	CASSQFLGGTGELFF	TGCGCCAGCAGCCAGTTCCTTGGAGGTACCGGGGAGCTGTTTTTT
once	-	TRBV4-3	TRBJ2-7	CASSQDTSDGTYEQYF	TGCGCCAGCAGCCAAGATACTAGTGACGGGACCTACGAGCAGTACTTC
-	-	TRBV28	TRBJ1-2	CASSLTLEGYGYTF	TGTGCCAGCAGTTTAACCTTGGAGGGCTATGGCTACACCTTC
-	-	TRBV5-8	TRBJ2-7	CASIRVGGGLEQYF	TGTGCCAGCATCAGGGTAGGGGGGGGACTCGAGCAGTACTTC
-	-	TRBV19	TRBJ2-1	CASSTHPASSYNEQFF	TGTGCCAGTAGTACGCACCCTGCCAGCTCCTACAATGAGCAGTTCTTC
-	TRBD1	TRBV4-1	TRBJ1-4	CASSQERTGGFEKLFF	TGCGCCAGCAGCCAAGAAAGGACAGGGGGCTTTGAAAAACTGTTTTTT
-	TRBD1	TRBV7-9	TRBJ1-1	CASSLARTGWNTEAFF	TGTGCCAGCAGCTTAGCCAGGACAGGGTGGAACACTGAAGCTTTCTTT
-	TRBD1	TRBV6-6	TRBJ1-1	CASRTDRGAEAFF	TGTGCCAGCAGGACCGACAGGGGAGCTGAAGCTTTCTTT
-	-	TRBV7-2	TRBJ1-3	CASSLRAAGVPLHTIYF	TGTGCCAGCAGCTTACGGGCTGCAGGGGTCCCCCTCCACACCATATATTTT
-	-	TRBV5-1	TRBJ2-5	CASSLGLQGTQYF	TGCGCCAGCAGCTTAGGTCTCCAGGGGACCCAGTACTTC
-	-	TRBV4-1	TRBJ1-5	CASSQDMGQGQPQHF	TGCGCCAGCAGCCAAGATATGGGCCAGGGGCAGCCCCAGCATTTT
-	-	TRBV28	TRBJ1-5	CASSLGGLYSNQPQHF	TGTGCCAGCAGTTTGGGGGGACTATATAGCAATCAGCCCCAGCATTTT
-	-	TRBV5-1	TRBJ1-5	CASSLEAGDQPQHF	TGCGCCAGCAGCTTGGAGGCAGGGGATCAGCCCCAGCATTTT
-	-	TRBV7-8	TRBJ2-6	CASSQYPTTGANVLTF	TGTGCCAGCAGCCAATACCCAACTACTGGGGCCAACGTGCTGACTTTC
-	-	TRBV6-5	TRBJ2-7	CASSSTEYYEQYF	TGTGCCAGCAGCTCGACAGAGTACTACGAGCAGTACTTC
-	TRBD2	TRBV19	TRBJ2-3	CASSGRGGIDTQYF	TGTGCCAGTAGTGGGCGGGGGGGAATAGATACGCAGTATTTT
-	-	TRBV19	TRBJ1-2	CASSNAGTLSHGYTF	TGTGCCAGTAGTAACGCCGGGACACTGTCTCATGGCTACACCTTC
-	-	TRBV11-3	TRBJ2-3	CASSPGGNTDTQYF	TGTGCCAGCAGCCCAGGAGGGAACACAGATACGCAGTATTTT
once	-	TRBV28	TRBJ1-2	CASSLLDTSNYGYTF	TGTGCCAGCAGTTTATTAGACACCTCTAACTATGGCTACACCTTC
-	TRBD2	TRBV6-2/TRBV6-3	TRBJ2-5	CASSYPWAGGPAETQYF	TGTGCCAGCAGTTACCCTTGGGCGGGGGGGCCCGCAGAGACCCAGTACTTC
-	-	TRBV19	TRBJ1-5	CASSGRGGQVQPQHF	TGTGCCAGTAGTGGGCGGGGGGGCCAGGTGCAGCCCCAGCATTTT
-	-	TRBV18	TRBJ1-2	CASSPRAREDYGYTF	TGTGCCAGCTCACCGCGGGCCAGGGAGGACTATGGCTACACCTTC
once	TRBD1	TRBV6-5	TRBJ2-5	CASNDRGSRETQYF	TGTGCCAGCAACGACAGGGGGTCGCGAGAGACCCAGTACTTC
-	TRBD1	TRBV4-3	TRBJ2-5	CASSQDGPGGRETQYF	TGCGCCAGCAGCCAAGACGGGCCAGGGGGCCGAGAGACCCAGTACTTC
-	-	TRBV19	TRBJ2-1	CASSTSGHNEQFF	TGTGCCAGTAGTACGAGCGGACACAATGAGCAGTTCTTC
few	TRBD1	TRBV7-6	TRBJ1-6	CASSLAAGQGDNSPLHF	TGTGCCAGCAGCTTAGCGGCCGGACAGGGGGATAATTCACCCCTCCACTTT
-	TRBD1	TRBV11-2	TRBJ1-4	CASSRTFDRGRRTNEKLFF	TGTGCCAGCAGCCGTACATTTGACAGGGGGCGCAGAACTAATGAAAAACTGTTTTTT
-	-	TRBV9	TRBJ1-4	CASSAVLVYFEKLFF	TGTGCCAGCAGCGCCGTATTGGTCTATTTTGAAAAACTGTTTTTT
-	-	TRBV28	TRBJ2-7	CASSGPGGTYEQYF	TGTGCCAGCAGTGGTCCAGGGGGGACGTACGAGCAGTACTTC
-	TRBD1	TRBV7-2	TRBJ1-5	CASKGQGNQPQHF	TGTGCCAGCAAGGGACAGGGCAATCAGCCCCAGCATTTT
-	-	TRBV7-3	TRBJ2-1	CASSRLGTGLNEQFF	TGTGCCAGCAGCCGTCTTGGAACGGGTCTCAATGAGCAGTTCTTC
-	-	TRBV29-1	TRBJ1-2	CSVEPGARGGYTF	TGCAGCGTTGAACCAGGGGCGCGAGGTGGCTACACCTTC
many	TRBD2	TRBV3-1/TRBV3-2	TRBJ2-5	CASSQAGGGETQYF	TGTGCCAGCAGCCAAGCGGGAGGGGGAGAGACCCAGTACTTC
-	-	TRBV5-6	TRBJ1-2	CASSDRDRAYGYTF	TGTGCCAGCAGCGACCGGGATCGGGCCTATGGCTACACCTTC
-	TRBD2	TRBV11-2	TRBJ2-5	CASSKGLAGGETQYF	TGTGCCAGCAGCAAGGGACTAGCGGGAGGAGAGACCCAGTACTTC
few	-	TRBV18	TRBJ1-2	CASSPLGDSSGYTF	TGTGCCAGCTCACCACTCGGGGATTCCTCCGGCTACACCTTC
-	-	TRBV6-4	TRBJ1-2	CASTHSYYGYTF	TGTGCCAGCACTCACAGTTACTATGGCTACACCTTC
-	-	TRBV2	TRBJ1-5	CASSEDSGFNQPQHF	TGTGCCAGCAGTGAAGACAGCGGATTCAATCAGCCCCAGCATTTT
-	-	TRBV6-1	TRBJ1-2	CASSEQGVPNYGYTF	TGTGCCAGCAGTGAACAGGGTGTCCCTAACTATGGCTACACCTTC